What follows describes a single TCR beta chain. With 1 base removed from V and 4 bases from J, the gap between germline ends came to 10 bases. The CDR3 sequence is 14 residues long. Germline CDR1 and CDR2: SGHVS and FQNEAQ. This sample stems from a study of shared clonotypes between healthy human individuals. This table comes from immunoSEQ multiplex PCR, and its TCRdb copy is limited to in-frame clones, with some not included. This sample has 400,000 to 500,000 clones; roughly 78% occur once, and the top ten carry roughly 12%. Sequencing was performed on PBMCs. The chain recombines TRBV7-8 with TRBJ2-5; no clear D gene. The receptor's source is a woman aged 40-49 years in good health. Some clones in this sample may be carry-over from other donors' samples. The chain's CDR3 is CASSLVGRRETQYF. CDR3 sequence (DNA): TGTGCCAGCAGCTTAGTAGGCAGGCGAGAGACCCAGTACTTC.